Shown below are 14 T cell receptor beta chains from a single sample sequenced in a study of blood T cell repertoires in COVID-19. Generated by immunoSEQ multiplex PCR, the TCRdb table keeps only in-frame clones and is missing some. The sample consists of some 130,000 clones, roughly 72% of them appearing once. The source material was peripheral blood. All receptors derive from a human donor in a cohort sampled during active COVID-19.

The chain has TRBV4-1 and TRBJ1-6; perhaps TRBD1 as D (6 bases). CDR1 and CDR2 from the germline V gene are MGHRA and YSYEKL. The CDR3 runs 14 residues. Trimming stripped 6 bases from V and 8 bases from J, with 14 bases between. The CDR3 DNA reads TGCGCCAGCAGGAGGAGACAGGCAGATTCACCCCTCCACTTT. This sequence encodes CASRRRQADSPLHF.

CDR3 amino acids: CAGTGLVGELFF. The CDR3 nucleotides are TGTGCCGGGACAGGGTTGGTCGGGGAGCTGTTTTTT. The gene calls are TRBV30 and TRBJ2-2; 9 bases map to TRBD1. There are 12 residues in the CDR3. Per the germline V gene, CDR1 is GTSNPN and CDR2 is SVGIG (reference sequence). V shed 8 bases and J 7 bases; nucleotides not matched to a gene: 5.

The V gene is TRBV19, the J gene TRBJ2-7; the match to TRBD1 covers 9 bases. CDR3 length: 15 amino acids. Germline V gene data show CDR1 as LNHDA and CDR2 as SQIVND (reference sequence). The V and J ends lost 4 bases and 2 bases, in that order; junction bases with no gene match: 6. The CDR3: CASSTSTGGTYEQYF. Written as DNA, the CDR3 is TGTGCCAGTAGTACGTCGACAGGGGGAACCTACGAGCAGTACTTC.

V gene TRBV7-2 combines with J gene TRBJ2-3, with 14 bases lining up with TRBD2. This CDR3 has 17 amino acids. Germline assignment: CDR1 SGHTA and CDR2 FQGNSA. Germline trimming cut 2 bases from V and 4 bases from J; bases unmatched to any gene: 5. CDR3 nucleotides: TGTGCCAGCAGCTTATCGACTAGCGGGGGGGCCGCAGATACGCAGTATTTT. Its translation is CASSLSTSGGAADTQYF.

The chain joins TRBV6-1 to TRBJ1-5; the D is unclear. The ends were cut back, 3 bases at V and 2 bases at J, with 14 bases in the middle. Per the germline V gene, CDR1 is MNHNS and CDR2 is SASEGT. The CDR3 spans 16 residues. CDR3 bases: TGTGCCAGCAGTGAGGGGAGTGGGATGGGCAATCAGCCCCAGCATTTT. This sequence encodes CASSEGSGMGNQPQHF.

The chain combines TRBV13 with TRBJ2-3, with 7 bases identical to TRBD2. The ends lost 5 bases at V and 0 bases at J; junction bases unmatched: 5. Germline V lookup: CDR1 PRHDT, CDR2 FYEKMQ (reference sequence). The CDR3 runs to 15 residues. The CDR3 sequence: CASSPGEGSTDTQYF. In DNA form, the CDR3 reads TGTGCCAGCAGCCCCGGGGAGGGGAGCACAGATACGCAGTATTTT.

The CDR3 reads CASRTLDRGTQYF. In DNA form, the CDR3 reads TGTGCCAGCAGGACATTGGACAGGGGTACGCAGTATTTT. V is TRBV12-3 or TRBV12-4 and J is TRBJ2-3; 9 bases match TRBD1. The CDR3 extends over 13 amino acids. With 6 bases clipped from V and 8 bases from J, the junction kept 6 bases outside the gene matches.

The chain is built from TRBV19 and TRBJ2-3; 7 nucleotides line up with TRBD1. There are 14 residues in the CDR3. V lost 6 bases, J lost 1 base, and 4 bases stayed unmatched. The germline gives CDR1 LNHDA, CDR2 SQIVND (reference sequence). The CDR3 reads CASSQGVGTDTQYF. The CDR3 nucleotides are TGTGCCAGTAGCCAGGGGGTCGGCACAGATACGCAGTATTTT.

The V call is TRBV11-2, the J call TRBJ2-6; D ambiguous. The CDR3 is 15 residues long. V was shortened by 6 bases and J by 0 bases, with 9 bases between the two germline ends. The germline CDR1 and CDR2 sequences are SGHAT and FQNNGV. CDR3 in amino acids: CASSPTDSGANVLTF. Here the CDR3 DNA reads TGTGCCAGCAGTCCTACAGACTCTGGGGCCAACGTCCTGACTTTC.

This clone occurred a few times. This chain joins TRBV27 and TRBJ2-7; a weak D match, TRBD1 (6 bases). Per the germline V gene, CDR1 is MNHEY and CDR2 is SMNVEV (reference sequence). The CDR3 consists of 15 residues. V dropped 0 bases and J dropped 3 bases, with 12 bases sitting between them. The CDR3 DNA reads as TGTGCCAGCAGTTTATCTGGACAGAATCTCTACGAGCAGTACTTC. This gives the protein CASSLSGQNLYEQYF.

The chain has TRBV5-5 and TRBJ2-1, with D unresolved. The germline V gene encodes CDR1 SGHKS and CDR2 YYEKEE (reference sequence). The V and J ends lost 0 bases and 2 bases respectively, with 9 bases between them. The CDR3 totals 15 residues. In DNA, the CDR3 is TGTGCCAGCAGCTTGGGCCGTTCTACCTACAATGAGCAGTTCTTC. This encodes CASSLGRSTYNEQFF.

CDR3 region: CSAGRTGSSYEQYF. Written as DNA, the CDR3 is TGCAGCGCCGGAAGGACAGGGAGCTCCTACGAGCAGTACTTC. The V and J genes are TRBV29-1 and TRBJ2-7; 8 positions agree with TRBD1. The CDR3 extends over 14 amino acids. V dropped 7 bases and J dropped 0; count of bases not matched to a gene: 8. The germline V gene encodes CDR1 SQVTM and CDR2 ANQGSEA.

The chain couples TRBV5-6 to TRBJ1-1; a possible D gene is TRBD1 (6 bases). Trimming took 4 bases from V and 6 from J, leaving 10 bases between them. The germline V gene has CDR1 SGHDT and CDR2 YYEEEE. The CDR3 is 12 residues long. The CDR3 spells CASSQTGPEAFF. The CDR3 DNA is TGTGCCAGCAGCCAGACAGGCCCTGAAGCTTTCTTT.

V and J are TRBV9 and TRBJ1-3; possibly TRBD1 for D (6 bases). Germline CDR1 and CDR2: SGDLS and YYNGEE. V was cut by 4 bases and J by 0 bases, with 11 bases left in between. The CDR3 totals 15 residues. This CDR3 is CASSSDSNSGNTIYF. CDR3 sequence (DNA): TGTGCCAGCAGCTCGGACAGTAACTCTGGAAACACCATATATTTT.